A single sample is the source of the 30 T cell receptor beta chains below, sequenced in a study of T cells in Graves' hyperthyroidism and ophthalmopathy. The TCR beta CDR3 regions underwent amplification using RNA transcripts as the source. The HTBI primer set was used in a first-round RT-PCR of the TCR CDR3. TCRdb called the multiplex PCR reads again in MiXCR, with one record for every CDR3 protein. The sample lists roughly 700,000 distinct CDR3 sequences, around 13% occurring once. Source material: blood. These receptors were taken from a young woman with Graves' hyperthyroidism.

Note on this clonotype: A much larger clone lies one base from this, so it may be a read error. The J gene is TRBJ1-4, the V gene TRBV28, with D perhaps TRBD1 (6 bases). Trimming took 2 bases from V and 6 from J, leaving 13 bases between them. This CDR3 is built from 15 residues. CDR1 MDHEN and CDR2 SYDVKM come from the germline V gene. The CDR3 DNA reads TGTGCCAGCAGTTTAGAACAGGGTGCTGATGAAAAACTGTTTTTT. Its protein is CASSLEQGADEKLFF.

Ten or more counts support this clonotype. This chain links TRBV3-1 with TRBJ2-1, with D unclear. Germline V gene lookup returns CDR1 LGHDT and CDR2 YNNKEL (reference sequence). There are 12 residues in the CDR3. The V gene lost 5 bases and the J gene lost 5 bases, with 7 bases spanning the gap. The CDR3 nucleotides read TGTGCCAGCAGCGTCAATAACAATGAGCAGTTCTTC. It codes for CASSVNNNEQFF.

The sample holds many counts of this clonotype. The chain employs TRBV12-3 or TRBV12-4 and TRBJ1-4; D is undetermined. The CDR3 covers 14 residues. V was trimmed by 5 bases and J by 0 bases, leaving 7 bases between them. DNA for the CDR3: TGTGCCAGCAGTCCTATTCCAACTAATGAAAAACTGTTTTTT. Its protein product is CASSPIPTNEKLFF.

This chain uses TRBV24-1 with TRBJ2-2, with 9 positions matching TRBD2. V trimming: 4 bases; J trimming: 6 bases; junction bases outside the gene matches: 8. Germline assignment: CDR1 KGHDR and CDR2 SFDVKD. The CDR3 consists of 16 residues. The CDR3 sequence: CATSDSKAGGPGELFF. The CDR3 DNA follows: TGTGCCACCAGTGACTCTAAAGCGGGAGGCCCCGGGGAGCTGTTTTTT.

This clonotype was recorded many times. The V and J genes are TRBV27 and TRBJ2-3; TRBD1 matches 8 bases. Germline trimming cut 1 base from V and 5 bases from J; bases unmatched to any gene: 14. Per germline, CDR1 MNHEY and CDR2 SMNVEV (reference sequence). This CDR3 has 18 residues. The CDR3 nucleotides are TGTGCCAGCAGTTTATTACGGGGCGGACAGGGAGGACGAGATACGCAGTATTTT. Residues: CASSLLRGGQGGRDTQYF.

The chain has TRBV4-1 and TRBJ2-1; TRBD2 aligns across 11 bases. Germline V gene data show CDR1 as MGHRA and CDR2 as YSYEKL. The ends lost 9 bases at V and 6 bases at J; junction bases unmatched: 10. The CDR3 is 15 amino acids. As DNA, the CDR3 is TGCGCCAGTGATACGGGACTAGCGGCCCCCAATGAGCAGTTCTTC. Translation gives CASDTGLAAPNEQFF.

The genes are TRBV7-9 and TRBJ2-7; 9 bases fit TRBD1. The CDR3 has 15 residues. Germline V gene data show CDR1 as SEHNR and CDR2 as FQNEAQ (reference sequence). After removal of 4 bases from V and 6 bases from J, the junction contained 10 bases not matched to a gene. CDR3 in amino acids: CASSSYRGRTGEQYF. CDR3 DNA sequence: TGTGCCAGCAGCTCCTACAGGGGGCGCACCGGCGAGCAGTACTTC.

This clonotype was recorded at least ten times. J is TRBJ1-4 and V is TRBV5-1; 7 bases map to TRBD1. CDR1 and CDR2 from the germline V gene are SGHRS and YFSETQ. V lost 6 bases and J lost 8; bases outside the gene matches: 16. The CDR3 totals 16 residues. The CDR3 protein is CASTLDMTGPVEKLFF. The DNA of the CDR3 is TGCGCCAGCACCCTGGACATGACAGGGCCGGTCGAAAAACTGTTTTTT.

This clonotype was seen repeatedly, ten times or more. CDR3 in DNA: TGTGCCAGCAGCCCAGGGGACAGGGTCGACAATGAGCAGTTCTTC. It encodes CASSPGDRVDNEQFF. The rearrangement links TRBV7-9 to TRBJ2-1; 9 bases match TRBD1. CDR3 length: 15 amino acids. The germline CDR1 and CDR2 sequences are SEHNR and FQNEAQ (reference sequence). J lost 5 bases, V lost 5 bases, and 7 bases had no gene match.

The rearrangement joins TRBV6-1 to TRBJ2-1, with D possibly matching TRBD2 (6 bases). CDR1 and CDR2 from the germline V gene are MNHNS and SASEGT. CDR3 length: 14 amino acids. Deletions cut 7 bases from V and 0 bases from J, with 10 bases between. CDR3 nucleotide sequence: TGTGCCAGCAAGGTGACTAGCTCCTACAATGAGCAGTTCTTC. Its protein product is CASKVTSSYNEQFF.

This clonotype was counted a few times. A read error is possible here, since a much larger clone lies one base away. The rearrangement uses TRBV2 and TRBJ1-1; D remains ambiguous. Germline CDR1 SNHLY, CDR2 FYNNEI. This CDR3 region has 15 residues. Written as DNA, the CDR3 is TGTGCCAGCAGTGAAGCAGGAGCCCTGAACACTGGAGCTTTCTTT. This sequence encodes CASSEAGALNTGAFF.

This clonotype was counted a few times. The chain uses TRBV29-1 and TRBJ2-7; D not resolved. Germline CDR1 is SQVTM and CDR2 is ANQGSEA. Trimming removed 1 base from V and 3 bases from J, with 16 bases in between. The length of the CDR3 is 15 residues. The CDR3 nucleotides are TGCAGCGTTGAAGGAAGTGGCCGGGTTGGCTACGAGCAGTACTTC. This encodes CSVEGSGRVGYEQYF.

In its sample, this clonotype was seen a few times. J is TRBJ1-5 and V is TRBV28; tentatively, D is TRBD1 (6 bases). Trimming cost V 3 bases and J 2 bases, with 11 bases left between them. This CDR3 has 15 amino acids. Germline V gives CDR1 MDHEN, CDR2 SYDVKM. In DNA, the CDR3 is TGTGCCAGCAGTTTGCGGGGGGCCGGCAATCAGCCCCAGCATTTT. This gives the protein CASSLRGAGNQPQHF.

The chain has TRBV4-1 and TRBJ2-7, with 12 positions matching TRBD2. There are 16 residues in the CDR3. Germline loops: CDR1 MGHRA, CDR2 YSYEKL. V lost 1 base and J lost 3; bases outside the gene matches: 4. The CDR3 loop reads CASSQGLAGVLYEQYF. The CDR3 nucleotides read TGCGCCAGCAGCCAAGGACTAGCGGGAGTCCTCTACGAGCAGTACTTC.

This chain links TRBV15 with TRBJ1-4, with unresolved D. CDR3 size: 14 residues. Trimming removed 0 bases at V and 7 bases at J, with 9 bases between. CDR1 is LNHNV and CDR2 is YYDKDF in the germline V gene (reference sequence). The CDR3 loop is CATSRDRRGEKLFF. The CDR3 DNA is TGTGCCACCAGCAGAGACAGGCGTGGTGAAAAACTGTTTTTT.

This chain uses TRBV27 with TRBJ2-2; D gene ambiguous. Trimming pared 10 bases from V and 6 bases from J, leaving 27 bases between. Germline values: CDR1 MNHEY, CDR2 SMNVEV (reference sequence). The CDR3 extends over 17 amino acids. DNA for the CDR3: TGTGCCATCAAATTCGCAAGCCCGCATCGAACCCCCGGGGAGCTGTTTTTT. It specifies CAIKFASPHRTPGELFF.

This clonotype was counted between two and nine times. V gene TRBV6-5 combines with J gene TRBJ1-4; D is uncertain. With 2 bases removed from V and 8 bases from J, the gap between germline ends came to 12 bases. Germline V gene lookup returns CDR1 MNHEY and CDR2 SVGAGI. The CDR3 runs 14 residues. The CDR3 reads CASSYGPPGEKLFF. CDR3 in DNA: TGTGCCAGCAGTTACGGCCCCCCGGGGGAAAAACTGTTTTTT.

This clonotype is a singleton in its sample. The chain couples TRBV5-1 to TRBJ2-2; possibly TRBD1 or TRBD2 for D (5 bases each). The V gene lost 3 bases and the J gene lost 2 bases, with 11 bases spanning the gap. From germline, CDR1 is SGHRS and CDR2 YFSETQ. The CDR3 extends over 15 amino acids. CDR3 nucleotide sequence: TGCGCCAGCAGCTCCGGGGACGTTAACACCGGGGAGCTGTTTTTT. This encodes CASSSGDVNTGELFF.

This clonotype was picked up many times. The V and J genes are TRBV7-9 and TRBJ2-1; weak D call: TRBD2 (5 bases). The CDR3 covers 12 residues. V lost 8 bases and J lost 7, with 12 bases in between. The germline gives CDR1 SEHNR, CDR2 FQNEAQ (reference sequence). CDR3 DNA sequence: TGTGCCAGCCCTGGAGCGGAGAATGAGCAGTTCTTC. This sequence encodes CASPGAENEQFF.

Only a few counts were recorded for this clonotype. The J gene is TRBJ2-3, the V gene TRBV2, with D perhaps assigned TRBD1 or TRBD2 (5 bases each). Germline loops: CDR1 SNHLY, CDR2 FYNNEI. Trimming removed 8 bases from V and 3 bases from J, with 15 bases in between. This CDR3 region has 14 residues. For the CDR3, the DNA is TGTGCCAGCCGTTTCCGGGGCTTGACAGATACGCAGTATTTT. Translated: CASRFRGLTDTQYF.

This clonotype was detected many times. The rearrangement links TRBV7-9 to TRBJ2-7, with D tentatively TRBD2 (5 bases). The CDR3 extends over 13 amino acids. Deletions cut 6 bases from V and 6 bases from J, with 15 bases between. From germline, CDR1 is SEHNR and CDR2 FQNEAQ (reference sequence). The CDR3 region has the DNA TGTGCCAGCAGGCCACCCGCGGCGGGCGAGCAGTACTTC. Translated: CASRPPAAGEQYF.

This clonotype was detected many times. The V gene is TRBV24-1, the J gene TRBJ1-2; D is possibly TRBD1 (5 bases). The ends were cut back, 5 bases at V and 8 bases at J, with 20 bases in the middle. This CDR3 is 15 amino acids long. CDR1 is KGHDR and CDR2 is SFDVKD in the germline V gene. CDR3 sequence: CATSGPGRANEGYTF. DNA for the CDR3: TGTGCCACCAGTGGTCCGGGACGGGCAAATGAGGGCTACACCTTC.

The chain carries TRBV6-1 and TRBJ1-1, with 7 bases matching TRBD1. V trimming: 6 bases; J trimming: 1 base; junction bases outside the gene matches: 11. Germline assignment: CDR1 MNHNS and CDR2 SASEGT. The CDR3 consists of 16 residues. CDR3 in amino acids: CASSNRPGQKNTEAFF. DNA for the CDR3: TGTGCCAGCAGCAACCGACCGGGACAGAAGAACACTGAAGCTTTCTTT.

This clonotype was counted ten times or more. CDR3 in amino acids: CASSFPTGGNQPQHF. In DNA, the CDR3 is TGTGCCAGCAGTTTTCCTACAGGGGGGAATCAGCCCCAGCATTTT. The V call is TRBV28, the J call TRBJ1-5, with 8 bases that match TRBD1. With V trimmed by 3 bases and J by 4 bases, 5 bases remained unmatched. The CDR3 has 15 residues. CDR1 is MDHEN and CDR2 is SYDVKM in the germline V gene.

This clonotype appeared many times. This chain joins TRBV6-2 or TRBV6-3 and TRBJ1-2; D is uncertain. The CDR3 extends over 13 amino acids. V lost 2 bases, J lost 4 bases, and 8 bases lay in between. CDR1 MNHEY and CDR2 SVGEGT come from the germline V gene. The CDR3 here is CASSYGQIYGYTF. DNA of the CDR3: TGTGCCAGCAGTTACGGGCAGATCTATGGCTACACCTTC.

This chain links TRBV7-8 with TRBJ2-5; D gene uncertain. The germline V gene has CDR1 SGHVS and CDR2 FQNEAQ. There are 12 residues in the CDR3. The V and J ends lost 4 bases and 4 bases respectively, with 7 bases between them. The CDR3 nucleotides read TGTGCCAGCAGCTCAGAAGTAGAGACCCAGTACTTC. Protein product: CASSSEVETQYF.

J is TRBJ2-5 and V is TRBV15; 8 bases agree with TRBD2. This CDR3 spans 15 amino acids. Germline V gene data show CDR1 as LNHNV and CDR2 as YYDKDF (reference sequence). J was trimmed by 5 bases and V by 0 bases; bases with no gene match: 5. CDR3 nucleotides: TGTGCCACCAGCAGAGATGGTGGGACTAGTGAGACCCAGTACTTC. It specifies CATSRDGGTSETQYF. Drawing the rest from reference TRBV15 and TRBJ2-5, the complete variable domain is DAMVIQNPRYQVTQFGKPVTLSCSQTLNHNVMYWYQQKSSQAPKLLFHYYDKDFNNEADTPDNFQSRRPNTSFCFLDIRSPGLGDTAMYLCATSRDGGTSETQYFGPGTRLLVL.

This rearrangement joins TRBV6-1 to TRBJ2-1; 8 nucleotides agree with TRBD1. The CDR3 runs 16 residues. The junction had 19 bases not matched to a gene; V was cut back by 6 bases and J by 12 bases. Germline V gene sequence: CDR1 MNHNS, CDR2 SASEGT. The CDR3 DNA follows: TGTGCCAGCAGCCTACCCCTGGCAGGGGGCGATCCTGGGCAGTTCTTC. Its translation is CASSLPLAGGDPGQFF.

In this sample, this clonotype turned up many times. The V gene is TRBV12-3 or TRBV12-4, the J gene TRBJ1-1; the match to TRBD1 covers 12 bases. The CDR3 is 15 amino acids. The V and J ends lost 10 bases and 10 bases, in that order; junction bases with no gene match: 16. The CDR3 spells CAIVPGQGAFEGAFF. The CDR3 DNA sequence: TGTGCCATAGTCCCGGGACAGGGGGCGTTCGAAGGAGCTTTCTTT.

The V gene is TRBV19, the J gene TRBJ1-1; D is unclear. In germline, CDR1 is LNHDA, CDR2 SQIVND (reference sequence). Deletions cut 6 bases from V and 0 bases from J, with 14 bases between. This CDR3 region has 15 residues. This chain's CDR3 is CASRTRYGMNTEAFF. The CDR3 DNA sequence: TGTGCCAGTAGGACCAGATATGGTATGAACACTGAAGCTTTCTTT.